A selection of T cell receptor beta chains follows, all from one sample in a study of blood T cell repertoires in COVID-19. The data were produced by immunoSEQ multiplex PCR, yet TCRdb's version contains in-frame clones alone and is incomplete. The data hold about 310,000 clones, with around 90% observed a single time. Sequences were obtained from peripheral blood. All receptors come from a man between 18 and 29 years old with active or convalescent COVID-19. CDR3s include the opening cysteine and the closing phenylalanine or tryptophan. D genes are given only for firm matches. Some rows mark clone size as missing; the rest say once, few, many or name a class of expanded clone.

CDR3 length	V gene	clone size	D gene	J gene	CDR3 protein	CDR3 DNA
15	TRBV7-6	NA	NA	TRBJ2-1	CASSLELSPGDEQFF	TGTGCCAGCAGCTTAGAACTCTCCCCGGGGGATGAGCAGTTCTTC
12	TRBV6-2/TRBV6-3	NA	NA	TRBJ1-6	CASSYGPRALHF	TGTGCCAGCAGTTACGGACCCAGGGCCCTCCACTTT
13	TRBV27	NA	NA	TRBJ1-1	CASSSSGQAEAFF	TGTGCCAGCAGTTCGAGTGGCCAGGCAGAAGCTTTCTTT
11	TRBV12-3/TRBV12-4	NA	NA	TRBJ1-1	CASSSGRQAFF	TGTGCCAGCAGTTCGGGGAGGCAAGCTTTCTTT
14	TRBV28	few	NA	TRBJ1-1	CASSLLTGNTEAFF	TGTGCCAGCAGTCTGTTGACAGGGAACACTGAAGCTTTCTTT
12	TRBV7-9	NA	NA	TRBJ2-3	CASSLFGNTQYF	TGTGCCAGCAGCTTATTCGGGAATACGCAGTATTTT
14	TRBV27	NA	TRBD1	TRBJ2-1	CASSFGTVNNEQFF	TGTGCCAGCAGTTTCGGGACAGTTAACAATGAGCAGTTCTTC
10	TRBV6-5	NA	NA	TRBJ2-7	CASAGYEQYF	TGTGCCAGCGCCGGCTACGAGCAGTACTTC
15	TRBV13	once	NA	TRBJ2-6	CASSPRTGGANVLTF	TGTGCCAGCAGCCCCAGAACCGGGGGGGCCAACGTCCTGACTTTC
15	TRBV7-3	few	TRBD2	TRBJ2-5	CASSLAGGTQETQYF	TGTGCCAGCAGCTTAGCGGGAGGGACACAAGAGACCCAGTACTTC
15	TRBV7-2	NA	TRBD2	TRBJ2-7	CASSLSTSGSYEQYF	TGTGCCAGCAGCTTATCGACTAGCGGCTCCTACGAGCAGTACTTC
16	TRBV18	NA	NA	TRBJ2-1	CASSPPRDSPYNEQFF	TGTGCCAGCTCACCCCCGCGTGACTCCCCCTACAATGAGCAGTTCTTC
16	TRBV7-8	NA	TRBD1	TRBJ2-7	CASSLAGQGHWYEQYF	TGTGCCAGCAGCTTAGCGGGACAGGGTCATTGGTACGAGCAGTACTTC
15	TRBV28	NA	NA	TRBJ1-5	CASSISGGLNQPQHF	TGTGCCAGCAGCATCTCCGGGGGGCTCAATCAGCCCCAGCATTTT
14	TRBV5-6	NA	NA	TRBJ2-5	CASSPPLGRETQYF	TGTGCCAGCAGCCCCCCTCTGGGGAGGGAGACCCAGTACTTC
14	TRBV19	NA	NA	TRBJ1-1	CASSIGGGYTEAFF	TGTGCCAGTAGTATCGGGGGGGGATACACTGAAGCTTTCTTT
16	TRBV2	once	TRBD1	TRBJ1-4	CASSLLRTGPPIKLFF	TGTGCCAGCAGCCTACTCCGGACAGGACCTCCAATAAAACTGTTTTTT
12	TRBV2	NA	NA	TRBJ1-2	CASMGRNYGYTF	TGTGCCAGCATGGGGAGGAACTATGGCTACACCTTC
16	TRBV5-5	NA	TRBD1	TRBJ1-2	CASSWGLGTDAYGYTF	TGTGCCAGCAGCTGGGGGCTGGGGACAGATGCCTATGGCTACACCTTC
17	TRBV11-2	NA	TRBD1	TRBJ2-5	CASSLVGLGQAQETQYF	TGTGCCAGCAGCTTAGTAGGTTTGGGACAGGCTCAAGAGACCCAGTACTTC
15	TRBV29-1	few	NA	TRBJ1-1	CSVGAGWGMNTEAFF	TGCAGCGTTGGGGCAGGGTGGGGTATGAACACTGAAGCTTTCTTT
15	TRBV19	NA	NA	TRBJ1-2	CASSIGPGTIGGYTF	TGTGCCAGTAGTATAGGTCCGGGAACTATAGGTGGCTACACCTTC
13	TRBV7-2	NA	TRBD1	TRBJ2-3	CASSPGQGNTQYF	TGTGCCAGCAGCCCGGGACAGGGCAATACGCAGTATTTT
11	TRBV20-1	NA	NA	TRBJ2-5	CSKEWGETQYF	TGCAGCAAAGAGTGGGGCGAGACCCAGTACTTC
13	TRBV24-1	NA	NA	TRBJ1-1	CATREYGNTEAFF	TGTGCCACTAGGGAGTATGGGAACACTGAAGCTTTCTTT
18	TRBV21-1	NA	NA	TRBJ1-1	CASTKGQGLSNFYTEAFF	TGTGCCAGCACCAAGGGACAGGGGCTAAGTAATTTTTACACTGAAGCTTTCTTT